One sample yielded the 9 T cell receptor beta chains listed below, sequenced in a study of cytomegalovirus exposure and HLA in healthy donors. PCR primers comprised 60 Vbeta and 13 Jbeta primers. Generated by immunoSEQ multiplex PCR, the TCRdb table keeps only in-frame clones and is missing some. This sample carries around 120,000 clones, roughly three fifths of them seen once, and the ten largest clones take 3.8%. The sequenced material came from PBMCs. All receptors come from a man younger than 40 in good health and CMV-seropositive.

This rearrangement joins TRBV19 to TRBJ2-7; 8 bases fit TRBD1. The V and J ends lost 7 bases and 1 base, in that order; junction bases with no gene match: 9. The CDR3 runs to 15 residues. The germline CDR1 and CDR2 sequences are LNHDA and SQIVND (reference sequence). CDR3 DNA: TGTGCCAGTACACTGGGGACAGGCCCATCCTACGAGCAGTACTTC. This sequence encodes CASTLGTGPSYEQYF.

V and J are TRBV5-1 and TRBJ1-4; D unresolved. The length of the CDR3 is 14 residues. The germline V gene has CDR1 SGHRS and CDR2 YFSETQ. Trimming stripped 6 bases from V and 3 bases from J, with 12 bases between. The CDR3 nucleotides are TGCGCCAGCACCTACCAAGGAGCTAATGAAAAACTGTTTTTT. It specifies CASTYQGANEKLFF.

The chain has TRBV9 and TRBJ2-3; TRBD2 aligns across 8 bases. The V gene end was trimmed by 0 bases and the J gene end by 1 base; junction bases not matched to a gene: 4. This CDR3 is 16 amino acids long. The germline V gene has CDR1 SGDLS and CDR2 YYNGEE. The CDR3 here is CASSVVGAGGTDTQYF. The CDR3 nucleotides are TGTGCCAGCAGCGTAGTAGGAGCGGGGGGCACAGATACGCAGTATTTT. Full variable domain (rest looked up from reference TRBV9 and TRBJ2-3): DSGVTQTPKHLITATGQRVTLRCSPRSGDLSVYWYQQSLDQGLQFLIQYYNGEERAKGNILERFSAQQFPDLHSELNLSSLELGDSALYFCASSVVGAGGTDTQYFGPGTRLTVL.

The chain combines TRBV29-1 with TRBJ1-2; D perhaps matches TRBD1 (5 bases). The CDR3 is made up of 14 amino acids. CDR1 is SQVTM and CDR2 is ANQGSEA in the germline V gene. V lost 7 bases, J lost 1 base, and 16 bases lay in between. CDR3 nucleotide sequence: TGCAGCGCACTCGGAGGGGAGCTTAACTATGGCTACACCTTC. Translation: CSALGGELNYGYTF.

The CDR3 DNA reads as TGTGCCAGCAGCTTAGTTCAGCCCGGGACACCCGGGGAGCTGTTTTTT. It specifies CASSLVQPGTPGELFF. The chain has TRBV7-9 and TRBJ2-2; possibly TRBD1 for D (6 bases). Germline loops: CDR1 SEHNR, CDR2 FQNEAQ (reference sequence). The CDR3 length is 16 residues. Deletions cut 1 base from V and 6 bases from J, with 15 bases between.

This clone turned up a few times. The V gene is TRBV4-1, the J gene TRBJ1-6; 7 nucleotides line up with TRBD1. The CDR3 is 15 amino acids. The V segment lost 2 bases and the J segment 7 bases; nucleotides outside the gene matches: 5. Germline loops: CDR1 MGHRA, CDR2 YSYEKL. The CDR3 region has the DNA TGCGCCAGCAGCCAACTGGGACAGTCAAATTCACCCCTCCACTTT. Its protein product is CASSQLGQSNSPLHF.

The V call is TRBV2, the J call TRBJ2-7; 7 nucleotides align to TRBD2. Germline V gene data show CDR1 as SNHLY and CDR2 as FYNNEI. The CDR3 consists of 14 residues. Unmatched junction bases numbered 4, after V lost 5 bases and J lost 0 bases. CDR3 nucleotide sequence: TGTGCCAGCAGTTTTAGCGGGCCCTCCTACGAGCAGTACTTC. This sequence encodes CASSFSGPSYEQYF.

This clone was seen a few times. The chain couples TRBV6-4 to TRBJ2-3; tentatively, D is TRBD2 (6 bases). Trimming stripped 8 bases from V and 1 base from J, with 13 bases between. Germline V CDR1 and CDR2: MRHNA, SNTAGT. The CDR3 contains 14 residues. CDR3 in DNA: TGTGCCAGCTCCAGGGAGGAGGGCACAGATACGCAGTATTTT. It specifies CASSREEGTDTQYF.

V and J are TRBV5-6 and TRBJ2-7; a weak D match, TRBD1 (5 bases). V lost 3 bases and J lost 0, with 13 bases in between. Germline V gene data show CDR1 as SGHDT and CDR2 as YYEEEE. This CDR3 is 15 amino acids long. The CDR3 nucleotides read TGTGCCAGCAGCTACCTGGGGCCTAGCTCCTACGAGCAGTACTTC. Amino acid sequence: CASSYLGPSSYEQYF. The variable domain in full, with the rest retrieved from reference TRBV5-6 and TRBJ2-7, is DAGVTQSPTHLIKTRGQQVTLRCSPKSGHDTVSWYQQALGQGPQFIFQYYEEEERQRGNFPDRFSGHQFPNYSSELNVNALLLGDSALYLCASSYLGPSSYEQYFGPGTRLTVT.